Below, 23 T cell receptor beta chains from the same sample are listed, as sequenced in a study of human T cells and chemical hapten exposure. Time point of the sample: patch test 2, 6 weeks after DPC sensitization. Indicated treatment: therapeutic diphenylcyclopropenone sensitization with weekly scalp DPC. TCRdb re-called the RACE reads with MiXCR, one entry per CDR3 protein. This table holds approximately 350,000 distinct CDR3 sequences, nearly 6.5% found once. The sequencing used whole blood, collected in connection with sensitization to the hapten diphenylcyclopropenone (DPC). These receptors all stem from a woman aged 18-29 years with alopecia areata. Some clones in this sample may be carry-over from other donors' samples.

This clonotype turned up a few times. The chain uses TRBV7-3 and TRBJ2-3; D might be TRBD1 or TRBD2, each matching 5 bases. The V end lost 4 bases, the J end lost 0 bases, and 14 bases lay between the germline ends. This CDR3 contains 16 residues. In germline, CDR1 is SGHTA, CDR2 FQGTGA. The CDR3 protein is CASSSLGVSSTDTQYF. CDR3 DNA: TGTGCCAGCAGCTCCCTGGGGGTTTCTAGCACAGATACGCAGTATTTT.

The chain carries TRBV7-2 and TRBJ1-1; D not certain. The V and J ends lost 5 bases and 2 bases respectively, with 9 bases between them. The germline gives CDR1 SGHTA, CDR2 FQGNSA. The CDR3 length is 13 residues. CDR3: CASSPPYNTEAFF. The CDR3 DNA is TGTGCCAGCAGCCCCCCCTATAACACTGAAGCTTTCTTT. Full variable domain (missing parts from reference TRBV7-2 and TRBJ1-1): GAGVSQSPSNKVTEKGKDVELRCDPISGHTALYWYRQSLGQGLEFLIYFQGNSAPDKSGLPSDRFSAERTGGSVSTLTIQRTQQEDSAVYLCASSPPYNTEAFFGQGTRLTVV.

At least ten counts were recorded for this clonotype. The CDR3 sequence is CASSSIGTGATEAFF. CDR3 coding DNA: TGTGCCAGCAGCTCTATCGGGACAGGGGCGACTGAAGCTTTCTTT. This rearrangement joins TRBV6-1 to TRBJ1-1; 10 bases are a match to TRBD1. The CDR3 runs 15 residues. V lost 6 bases to trimming and J lost 5 bases; unmatched junction nucleotides: 9. CDR1 is MNHNS, CDR2 SASEGT, per germline.

The chain combines TRBV10-3 with TRBJ2-5, with 8 bases matching TRBD2. Germline CDR1 is ENHRY and CDR2 is SYGVKD. V shed 5 bases, J shed 1 base, and the junction held 12 bases outside the gene matches. The CDR3 covers 17 residues. The CDR3 loop is CAISWESGGATQETQYF. The CDR3, as DNA: TGTGCCATCAGTTGGGAGAGCGGGGGAGCAACCCAAGAGACCCAGTACTTC.

This clonotype was seen only a few times. This rearrangement joins TRBV6-2 or TRBV6-3 to TRBJ2-7; D perhaps matches TRBD1 (5 bases). The germline V and J ends were trimmed by 4 bases and 3 bases, with 10 bases remaining between them. Germline V gives CDR1 MNHEY, CDR2 SVGEGT. This CDR3 comprises 13 residues. DNA of the CDR3: TGTGCCAGCAGTTCACAGGAATTCTACGAGCAGTACTTC. It codes for CASSSQEFYEQYF.

This clonotype appeared a few times. The rearrangement uses TRBV3-1 and TRBJ2-5; D is uncertain. The CDR3 runs to 14 residues. The V and J ends lost 0 bases and 2 bases respectively, with 7 bases between them. Germline-derived CDR1 and CDR2 are LGHDT and YNNKEL (reference sequence). For the CDR3, the DNA is TGTGCCAGCAGCCAAGATCTGGCTCAAGAGACCCAGTACTTC. Translated, it gives CASSQDLAQETQYF.

This clonotype was observed a few times. The chain couples TRBV6-5 to TRBJ1-1; the D gene is possibly TRBD1 (5 bases). V was pared by 5 bases and J by 11 bases, with 12 bases between. There are 11 residues in the CDR3. In germline, CDR1 is MNHEY, CDR2 SVGAGI. The CDR3 loop is CASSPGGGAFF. The CDR3 region has the DNA TGTGCCAGCAGTCCGGGCGGGGGGGCTTTCTTT.

The V call is TRBV5-1, the J call TRBJ1-1, with D maybe TRBD1 (5 bases). CDR1 is SGHRS, CDR2 YFSETQ, per germline. V was pared by 7 bases and J by 5 bases, with 15 bases between. This CDR3 has 13 amino acids. CDR3 residues: CASPRGQSTEAFF. In DNA, the CDR3 is TGCGCCAGCCCTAGGGGCCAGTCGACTGAAGCTTTCTTT.

A few counts support this clonotype. The rearrangement joins TRBV5-1 to TRBJ2-7; TRBD1 aligns across 7 bases. Trimming removed 4 bases from V and 3 bases from J; junction bases left unmatched: 7. The CDR3 covers 14 residues. The germline gives CDR1 SGHRS, CDR2 YFSETQ. This CDR3 is CASSTSRDSYEQYF. As DNA, the CDR3 is TGCGCCAGCAGCACGTCCCGGGACAGCTACGAGCAGTACTTC. The variable domain in full, completed from reference TRBV5-1 and TRBJ2-7, reads KAGVTQTPRYLIKTRGQQVTLSCSPISGHRSVSWYQQTPGQGLQFLFEYFSETQRNKGNFPGRFSGRQFSNSRSEMNVSTLELGDSALYLCASSTSRDSYEQYFGPGTRLTVT.

This clonotype was seen ten or more times. The rearrangement joins TRBV12-3 or TRBV12-4 to TRBJ2-3, with 7 bases matching TRBD2. V lost 6 bases and J lost 5; bases outside the gene matches: 11. The CDR3 consists of 15 residues. CDR3: CASSESGEGRDTQYF. CDR3 sequence (DNA): TGTGCCAGCAGCGAAAGCGGGGAAGGTCGAGATACGCAGTATTTT.

This clonotype has at least ten counts. The chain employs TRBV28 and TRBJ1-6; no clear D. Germline loops: CDR1 MDHEN, CDR2 SYDVKM. The germline V and J ends were trimmed by 5 bases and 9 bases, with 11 bases remaining between them. There are 13 residues in the CDR3. The CDR3 spells CASSGNMGSPLHF. The CDR3 DNA follows: TGTGCCAGCAGTGGAAACATGGGTTCACCCCTCCACTTT.

Many counts were recorded for this clonotype. This chain joins TRBV3-1 and TRBJ1-2; 9 bases are a match to TRBD1. Germline-derived CDR1 and CDR2 are LGHDT and YNNKEL (reference sequence). The CDR3 runs to 14 residues. Losses at the gene ends were 4 bases for V and 1 base for J; bases not matched to a gene: 1. The CDR3 spells CASSRTGVNYGYTF. CDR3 DNA sequence: TGTGCCAGCAGCCGGACAGGGGTTAACTATGGCTACACCTTC.

The chain employs TRBV6-5 and TRBJ2-5; D is uncertain. The V end was cut by 0 bases, the J end by 5 bases, with 16 bases between. The V gene's germline CDR1 is MNHEY and CDR2 SVGAGI. The CDR3 sequence is 16 residues long. CDR3 loop: CASSYSPLGRPETQYF. In DNA, the CDR3 is TGTGCCAGCAGTTACTCCCCGCTCGGGCGGCCCGAGACCCAGTACTTC.

This clonotype was observed a handful of times. The CDR3 reads CASRGQGTNTGELFF. For the CDR3, the DNA is TGTGCCAGCAGGGGGCAGGGAACGAACACCGGGGAGCTGTTTTTT. The V gene is TRBV6-5, the J gene TRBJ2-2; tentatively, D is TRBD1 (5 bases). This CDR3 contains 15 residues. V dropped 6 bases and J dropped 0 bases, with 11 bases sitting between them. Germline CDR1 and CDR2: MNHEY and SVGAGI.

This clonotype was detected only a few times. The V call is TRBV15, the J call TRBJ2-7; perhaps TRBD1 as D (6 bases). CDR1 is LNHNV and CDR2 is YYDKDF in the germline V gene (reference sequence). There are 15 residues in the CDR3. Between the trimmed V and J ends, which lost 0 bases and 3 bases, there was a span of 12 bases. In DNA, the CDR3 is TGTGCCACCAGCAGAGATCGGCAGGGACACTACGAGCAGTACTTC. Protein: CATSRDRQGHYEQYF.

This clonotype showed up many times. No DNA is shown, since the ends of the CDR3 on it are uncertain; the CDR3 is the one TCRdb lists. The chain is built from TRBV28 and TRBJ1-1. The CDR3 is made up of 14 amino acids, end residues included. In germline, CDR1 is MDHEN, CDR2 SYDVKM. CDR3 region: CASSSSIRDTEAFF.

This clonotype was picked up a small number of times. V usage is TRBV4-1 and J usage is TRBJ1-2; possible D gene TRBD1, 5 bases. The V and J ends lost 5 bases and 1 base respectively, with 14 bases between them. The CDR3 consists of 15 residues. Germline lookup yields CDR1 MGHRA and CDR2 YSYEKL. DNA for the CDR3: TGCGCCAGCAGCTCCCCGCGTCAGGGTAACTATGGCTACACCTTC. Its protein product is CASSSPRQGNYGYTF.

This chain links TRBV12-3 or TRBV12-4 with TRBJ1-5, with D hard to call. This CDR3 has 15 residues. The V and J ends lost 5 bases and 0 bases respectively, with 11 bases between them. As DNA, the CDR3 is TGTGCCAGCAGTGCGGACTTTAATAGCAATCAGCCCCAGCATTTT. Translated, it gives CASSADFNSNQPQHF.

To note about this clonotype: A read error may produce the germline difference seen at one junction end. The genes are TRBV6-5 and TRBJ1-2, with 8 nucleotides matching TRBD1. CDR3 size: 15 residues. The germline gives CDR1 MNHEY, CDR2 SVGAGI. The CDR3 protein is CTSSRTSGQGGGYTF. In nucleotides, the CDR3 is TGTACCAGCAGTCGGACCTCCGGACAGGGAGGAGGCTACACCTTC.

This clonotype has more than one count but fewer than ten. The chain uses TRBV4-3 and TRBJ1-5; D is undetermined. The CDR3 is 15 residues long. Trimming removed 0 bases from V and 3 bases from J, with 9 bases in between. Germline V gene lookup returns CDR1 LGHNA and CDR2 YSLEER. CDR3: CASSQDSSVNQPQHF. For the CDR3, the DNA is TGCGCCAGCAGCCAAGACAGTTCCGTCAATCAGCCCCAGCATTTT.

This clonotype was seen more than once but under ten times. The chain recombines TRBV13 with TRBJ2-5; D possibly matches TRBD1 or TRBD2 (5 bases each). V shed 6 bases and J shed 2 bases, with 16 bases lying between them. This CDR3 spans 15 amino acids. The V gene's germline CDR1 is PRHDT and CDR2 FYEKMQ (reference sequence). The CDR3 here is CASRAGTADQETQYF. CDR3 in DNA: TGTGCCAGCAGAGCCGGGACGGCCGATCAAGAGACCCAGTACTTC.

This clonotype was picked up many times. The CDR3 DNA is TGCAGCGTTGAAGGGACAGGGGATCAGCCCCAGCATTTT. Translation gives CSVEGTGDQPQHF. The gene calls are TRBV29-1 and TRBJ1-5; TRBD1 matches 9 bases. The CDR3 sequence is 13 residues long. Germline-derived CDR1 and CDR2 are SQVTM and ANQGSEA. The trim removed 1 base at V and 5 bases at J, leaving 0 bases unmatched. Variable domain in full (rest from reference TRBV29-1 and TRBJ1-5): SAVISQKPSRDICQRGTSLTIQCQVDSQVTMMFWYRQQPGQSLTLIATANQGSEATYESGFVIDKFPISRPNLTFSTLTVSNMSPEDSSIYLCSVEGTGDQPQHFGDGTRLSIL.

In its sample, this clonotype was seen many times. The gene calls are TRBV20-1 and TRBJ1-1, with TRBD1 matching 7 bases. From germline, CDR1 is DFQATT and CDR2 SNEGSKA (reference sequence). This CDR3 is 15 amino acids long. The J segment lost 6 bases and the V segment lost 6 bases, leaving 16 bases of the junction unmatched. The CDR3 here is CSANGQVLSMPEAFF. For the CDR3, the DNA is TGCAGTGCAAACGGACAGGTTCTTTCGATGCCTGAAGCTTTCTTT.